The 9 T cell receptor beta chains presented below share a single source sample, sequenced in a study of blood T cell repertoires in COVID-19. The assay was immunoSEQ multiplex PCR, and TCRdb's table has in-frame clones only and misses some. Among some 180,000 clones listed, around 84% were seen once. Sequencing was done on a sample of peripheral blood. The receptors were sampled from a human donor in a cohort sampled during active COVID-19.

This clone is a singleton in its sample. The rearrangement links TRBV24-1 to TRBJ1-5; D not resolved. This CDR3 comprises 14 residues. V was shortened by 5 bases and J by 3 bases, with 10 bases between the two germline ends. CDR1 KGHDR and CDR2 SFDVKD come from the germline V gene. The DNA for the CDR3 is TGTGCCACCAGTGTCGCACAGTCCAATCAGCCCCAGCATTTT. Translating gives CATSVAQSNQPQHF.

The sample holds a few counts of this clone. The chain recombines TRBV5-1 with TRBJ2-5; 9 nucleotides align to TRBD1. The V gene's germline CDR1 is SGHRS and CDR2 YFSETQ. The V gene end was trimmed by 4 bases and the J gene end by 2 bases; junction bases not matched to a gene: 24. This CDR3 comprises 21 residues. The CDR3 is CASSRQPRTGGLSPEQETQYF. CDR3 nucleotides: TGCGCCAGCAGCCGCCAACCACGAACAGGGGGCCTGTCACCCGAACAAGAGACCCAGTACTTC.

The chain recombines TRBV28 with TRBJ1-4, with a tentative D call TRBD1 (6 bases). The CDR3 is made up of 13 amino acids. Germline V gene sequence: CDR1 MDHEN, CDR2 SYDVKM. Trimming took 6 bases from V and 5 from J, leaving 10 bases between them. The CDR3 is CASRDSLNEKLFF. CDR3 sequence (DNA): TGTGCCAGCAGGGACAGCTTGAATGAAAAACTGTTTTTT. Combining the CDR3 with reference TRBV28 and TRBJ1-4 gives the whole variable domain DVKVTQSSRYLVKRTGEKVFLECVQDMDHENMFWYRQDPGLGLRLIYFSYDVKMKEKGDIPEGYSVSREKKERFSLILESASTNQTSMYLCASRDSLNEKLFFGSGTQLSVL.

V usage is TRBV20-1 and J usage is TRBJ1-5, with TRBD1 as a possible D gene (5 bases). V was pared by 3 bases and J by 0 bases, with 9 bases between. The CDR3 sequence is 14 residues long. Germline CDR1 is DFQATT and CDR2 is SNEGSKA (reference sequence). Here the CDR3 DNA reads TGCAGTGCTAGTCGCAGGGTTAGCAATCAGCCCCAGCATTTT. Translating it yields CSASRRVSNQPQHF.

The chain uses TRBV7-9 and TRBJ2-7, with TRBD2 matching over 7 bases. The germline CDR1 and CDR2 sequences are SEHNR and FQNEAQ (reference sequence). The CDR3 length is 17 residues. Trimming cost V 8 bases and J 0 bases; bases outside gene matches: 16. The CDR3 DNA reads TGTGCCAGCGGGGAACTAGCGCCCAATAATAGCTCCTACGAGCAGTACTTC. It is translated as CASGELAPNNSSYEQYF.

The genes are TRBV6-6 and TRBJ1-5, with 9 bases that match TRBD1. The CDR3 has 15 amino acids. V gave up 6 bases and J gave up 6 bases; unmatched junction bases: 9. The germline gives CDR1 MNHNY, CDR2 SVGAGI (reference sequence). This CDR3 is CASSRQGDGGQPQHF. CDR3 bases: TGTGCCAGCAGCCGACAGGGGGACGGGGGTCAGCCCCAGCATTTT.

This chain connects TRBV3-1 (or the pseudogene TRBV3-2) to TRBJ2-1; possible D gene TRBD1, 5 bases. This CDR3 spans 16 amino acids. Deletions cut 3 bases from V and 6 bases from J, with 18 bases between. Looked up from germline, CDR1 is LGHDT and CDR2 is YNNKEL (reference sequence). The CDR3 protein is CASSQWRVERGNEQFF. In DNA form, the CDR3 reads TGTGCCAGCAGCCAGTGGCGAGTTGAAAGGGGCAATGAGCAGTTCTTC.

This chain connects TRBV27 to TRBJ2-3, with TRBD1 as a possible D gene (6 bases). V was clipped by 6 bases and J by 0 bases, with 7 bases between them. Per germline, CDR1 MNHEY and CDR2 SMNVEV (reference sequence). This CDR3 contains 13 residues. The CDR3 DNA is TGTGCCAGCAGAAGGGGGAGCACAGATACGCAGTATTTT. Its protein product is CASRRGSTDTQYF.

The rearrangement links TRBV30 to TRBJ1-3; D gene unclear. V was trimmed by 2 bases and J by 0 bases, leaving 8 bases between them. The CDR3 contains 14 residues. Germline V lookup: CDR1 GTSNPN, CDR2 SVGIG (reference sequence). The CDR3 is CAWSPTASGNTIYF. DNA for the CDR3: TGTGCCTGGAGTCCCACAGCCTCTGGAAACACCATATATTTT. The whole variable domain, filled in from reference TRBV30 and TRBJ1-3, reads SQTIHQWPATLVQPVGSPLSLECTVEGTSNPNLYWYRQAAGRGLQLLFYSVGIGQISSEVPQNLSASRPQDRQFILSSKKLLLSDSGFYLCAWSPTASGNTIYFGEGSWLTVV.